Below are 27 T cell receptor beta chains sequenced from a single sample in a study of graft-versus-host responses after intestinal transplantation. Their antigens are not known. Assay: immunoSEQ multiplex PCR; the TCRdb copy retains only in-frame clones and omits some. The sample carries about 82,000 clones, approximately 89% recorded once. Source: unstimulated CD4+ T cells sorted from spleen or lymph node cells, taken before transplant. Every receptor here comes from a human donor who was the organ donor for an intestinal transplant.

DNA of the CDR3: TGTGCCATCAGTGACCGGACTGGGGAGACGCAGTATTTT. As protein: CAISDRTGETQYF. The chain has TRBV10-3 and TRBJ2-3; tentative D call: TRBD2 (5 bases). Germline-derived CDR1 and CDR2 are ENHRY and SYGVKD. Trimming removed 3 bases from V and 9 bases from J, with 13 bases in between. CDR3 length equals 13 residues.

Points on this clone: Compared with germline, one end of the junction differs, possibly owing to a read error. This sequence joins TRBV11-3 and TRBJ1-1; D not resolved. The CDR3 is 15 amino acids. Germline loops: CDR1 SGHNT, CDR2 YENEEA. The CDR3: CASSLLGLSNAEAFF. As DNA, the CDR3 is TGTGCCAGCAGCTTATTGGGCCTCTCGAACGCTGAAGCTTTCTTT.

The chain uses TRBV4-2 and TRBJ2-3; D may be TRBD1 (6 bases). This CDR3 is built from 16 residues. CDR1 is LGHNA, CDR2 YNFKEQ, per germline. V was shortened by 4 bases and J by 1 base, with 15 bases between the two germline ends. The DNA for the CDR3 is TGTGCCAGCAGCCTGACACCGCGACAGGGCACAGATACGCAGTATTTT. Protein product: CASSLTPRQGTDTQYF.

This chain joins TRBV29-1 and TRBJ2-5; D unresolved. V gave up 4 bases and J gave up 7 bases, with 16 bases separating them. CDR1 is SQVTM, CDR2 ANQGSEA, per germline. This CDR3 has 13 residues. This chain's CDR3 is CSVGPGLPRTQYF. The CDR3 DNA sequence: TGCAGCGTTGGACCTGGGCTTCCGAGGACCCAGTACTTC.

This chain links TRBV4-1 with TRBJ1-2; D possibly corresponds to TRBD1 (5 bases). Deletions cut 1 base from V and 3 bases from J, with 12 bases between. Germline lookup yields CDR1 MGHRA and CDR2 YSYEKL. This CDR3 is 15 amino acids long. CDR3 sequence reads: CASSQVAGQDYGYTF. The CDR3 DNA reads as TGCGCCAGCAGCCAAGTCGCAGGGCAGGACTATGGCTACACCTTC.

The rearrangement links TRBV6-1 to TRBJ1-2; D is possibly TRBD1 (6 bases). The length of the CDR3 is 15 residues. Germline loops: CDR1 MNHNS, CDR2 SASEGT. Trimming stripped 5 bases from V and 4 bases from J, with 17 bases between. CDR3 region: CASSPNLRDIYGYTF. The CDR3 DNA sequence: TGTGCCAGCAGTCCCAACCTCCGGGACATCTATGGCTACACCTTC.

The rearrangement links TRBV19 to TRBJ2-1, with 9 bases lining up with TRBD2. Germline loops: CDR1 LNHDA, CDR2 SQIVND (reference sequence). The CDR3 length is 16 residues. The V and J ends lost 0 bases and 3 bases, in that order; junction bases with no gene match: 3. This CDR3 reads CASSIEAGGYYNEQFF. CDR3 nucleotides: TGTGCCAGTAGTATAGAGGCGGGAGGGTACTACAATGAGCAGTTCTTC.

The chain links TRBV6-1 to TRBJ2-4; 8 bases match TRBD1. The junction had 12 bases not matched to a gene; V was cut back by 3 bases and J by 2 bases. From germline, CDR1 is MNHNS and CDR2 SASEGT. The CDR3 loop spans 18 amino acids. The chain's CDR3 is CASSDFNLIRGPKNIQYF. CDR3 bases: TGTGCCAGCAGTGACTTCAATCTCATCAGGGGGCCCAAAAACATTCAGTACTTC.

The chain links TRBV5-1 to TRBJ2-1; 10 positions match TRBD2. V shed 0 bases and J 0 bases; nucleotides not matched to a gene: 9. This CDR3 spans 19 amino acids. CDR1 and CDR2 from the germline V gene are SGHRS and YFSETQ. The CDR3 DNA follows: TGCGCCAGCAGCTTGGAATCAGCGGGAGGGTACAGCTCCTACAATGAGCAGTTCTTC. It encodes CASSLESAGGYSSYNEQFF. Full variable domain (outside the CDR3, taken from reference TRBV5-1 and TRBJ2-1): KAGVTQTPRYLIKTRGQQVTLSCSPISGHRSVSWYQQTPGQGLQFLFEYFSETQRNKGNFPGRFSGRQFSNSRSEMNVSTLELGDSALYLCASSLESAGGYSSYNEQFFGPGTRLTVL.

V is TRBV15 and J is TRBJ2-1; D is undetermined. Between the trimmed V and J ends, which lost 3 bases and 3 bases, there was a span of 9 bases. This CDR3 comprises 14 residues. The germline gives CDR1 LNHNV, CDR2 YYDKDF (reference sequence). This chain's CDR3 is CATSRERYYNEQFF. As DNA, the CDR3 is TGTGCCACCAGCAGGGAGAGGTACTACAATGAGCAGTTCTTC.

This clone was detected only once. This rearrangement joins TRBV5-4 to TRBJ2-2, with a weak D call TRBD1 (5 bases). V lost 1 base and J lost 1, with 5 bases in between. The CDR3 length is 14 residues. In germline, CDR1 is SGHNT, CDR2 YYREEE (reference sequence). The CDR3 bases are TGTGCCAGCAGCTTGAGGGGGAACACCGGGGAGCTGTTTTTT. Translation gives CASSLRGNTGELFF. Full variable domain (missing parts from reference TRBV5-4 and TRBJ2-2): ETGVTQSPTHLIKTRGQQVTLRCSSQSGHNTVSWYQQALGQGPQFIFQYYREEENGRGNFPPRFSGLQFPNYSSELNVNALELDDSALYLCASSLRGNTGELFFGEGSRLTVL.

The chain employs TRBV10-1 and TRBJ2-1, with 12 nucleotides matching TRBD2. Germline CDR1 is WNHNN and CDR2 is SYGVQD (reference sequence). The trim removed 2 bases at V and 5 bases at J, leaving 25 bases unmatched. This CDR3 comprises 23 residues. CDR3 region: CASSEKGRLAGDPPPPKDNEQFF. CDR3 in DNA: TGCGCCAGCAGTGAGAAGGGGCGACTAGCGGGAGACCCCCCCCCACCGAAAGACAATGAGCAGTTCTTC.

CDR3 DNA: TGTGCCAGCAGCTCGGAGCTCACTGAAGCTTTCTTT. It specifies CASSSELTEAFF. V and J are TRBV7-9 and TRBJ1-1; D remains unclear. The germline V gene encodes CDR1 SEHNR and CDR2 FQNEAQ (reference sequence). Trimming shortened V by 4 bases and J by 4 bases, and 7 bases separated the two germline ends. The CDR3 length is 12 residues.

The rearrangement uses TRBV29-1 and TRBJ1-1; D is uncertain. Per the germline V gene, CDR1 is SQVTM and CDR2 is ANQGSEA. This CDR3 comprises 11 residues. Trimming removed 4 bases at V and 10 bases at J, with 13 bases between. The CDR3 reads CSVVGSIGAFF. Here the CDR3 DNA reads TGCAGCGTTGTTGGCAGTATTGGAGCTTTCTTT.

This clone has a single count. The same CDR3 arises from other DNA sequences in this sample as well. The chain has TRBV29-1 and TRBJ2-7, with D possibly TRBD2 on 5 matching bases. The CDR3 is 12 residues long. CDR1 SQVTM and CDR2 ANQGSEA come from the germline V gene. Trimming stripped 1 base from V and 5 bases from J, with 9 bases between. This CDR3 reads CSVEGFGNEQYF. The CDR3 DNA is TGCAGCGTTGAAGGTTTCGGGAACGAGCAGTACTTC.

This clone has only a few counts. The gene calls are TRBV2 and TRBJ2-2; weak D call: TRBD1 (6 bases). The CDR3 consists of 13 residues. V gave up 6 bases and J gave up 1 base, with 6 bases separating them. CDR1 is SNHLY, CDR2 FYNNEI, per germline. The CDR3 here is CASSRGNTGELFF. The DNA of the CDR3 is TGTGCCAGCAGCAGGGGGAACACCGGGGAGCTGTTTTTT.

V usage is TRBV5-1 and J usage is TRBJ2-7; perhaps TRBD1 as D (6 bases). The CDR3 has 13 residues. CDR1 is SGHRS and CDR2 is YFSETQ in the germline V gene. V was clipped by 2 bases and J by 6 bases, with 12 bases between them. CDR3 in amino acids: CASSLQGWGEQYF. DNA of the CDR3: TGCGCCAGCAGCTTACAGGGATGGGGCGAGCAGTACTTC.

The V call is TRBV4-2, the J call TRBJ1-3; 7 positions agree with TRBD1. This CDR3 comprises 19 residues. Germline trimming cut 0 bases from V and 0 bases from J; bases unmatched to any gene: 11. Per germline, CDR1 LGHNA and CDR2 YNFKEQ. CDR3 DNA: TGTGCCAGCAGCCAAGATAGGGCAGGGGGACTCCCCTCTGGAAACACCATATATTTT. Its translation is CASSQDRAGGLPSGNTIYF.

This clone was detected once. The chain combines TRBV12-2 with TRBJ1-2; the table assigns TRBD1, which was not confirmed against the DNA. TRBV12-2 is shown as a pseudogene. The CDR3 contains 16 residues. The CDR3 bases are TGTGCAAGTCGCTCGCGCGAGGGGGGACAGAGCTATGGCTACACCTTC. Protein sequence: CASRSREGGQSYGYTF.

The CDR3 sequence: CASTSDSLYNEQFF. CDR3 sequence (DNA): TGTGCCAGCACCTCGGACAGCCTATACAATGAGCAGTTCTTC. V usage is TRBV6-6 and J usage is TRBJ2-1, with D tentatively TRBD1 (6 bases). V lost 7 bases to trimming and J lost 4 bases, with 14 bases between them. This CDR3 is 14 amino acids long. Germline V CDR1 and CDR2: MNHNY, SVGAGI (reference sequence).

The rearrangement joins TRBV18 to TRBJ2-1; D possibly corresponds to TRBD2 (6 bases). Germline CDR1 KGHSH, CDR2 LQKENI. CDR3 size: 12 residues. Trimming took 3 bases from V and 8 from J, leaving 8 bases between them. This CDR3 is CASSPGGHEQFF. As DNA, the CDR3 is TGTGCCAGCTCACCGGGAGGCCATGAGCAGTTCTTC.

This chain links TRBV18 with TRBJ1-6; 7 bases agree with TRBD1. The CDR3 loop spans 19 amino acids. V trimming: 3 bases; J trimming: 9 bases; junction bases outside the gene matches: 20. Germline V gives CDR1 KGHSH, CDR2 LQKENI. The CDR3 is CASSPRGQLTLDSGSPLHF. The CDR3 DNA follows: TGTGCCAGCTCACCGAGGGGACAGCTAACGTTGGATTCGGGTTCACCCCTCCACTTT.

The CDR3 is CASSLVAGGPWYEQYF. CDR3 coding DNA: TGTGCCAGCAGCTTAGTTGCGGGGGGGCCATGGTACGAGCAGTACTTC. The chain recombines TRBV13 with TRBJ2-7, with TRBD2 matching over 9 bases. Germline CDR1 and CDR2: PRHDT and FYEKMQ (reference sequence). V lost 1 base and J lost 4; bases outside the gene matches: 8. This CDR3 comprises 16 residues.

This chain joins TRBV15 and TRBJ2-5; 11 positions match TRBD2. The CDR3 sequence is 19 residues long. Germline lookup yields CDR1 LNHNV and CDR2 YYDKDF (reference sequence). V was pared by 1 base and J by 5 bases, with 15 bases of the junction left unmatched. CDR3 amino acids: CATSRGVSLAGGWVETQYF. The CDR3 DNA reads TGTGCCACCAGCAGAGGGGTATCCCTAGCGGGAGGATGGGTGGAGACCCAGTACTTC.

V and J are TRBV6-5 and TRBJ2-4; 8 bases line up with TRBD1. The V gene's germline CDR1 is MNHEY and CDR2 SVGAGI. The CDR3 is made up of 13 amino acids. V shed 2 bases and J 9 bases; nucleotides not matched to a gene: 3. CDR3 coding DNA: TGTGCCAGCAGTTACCGGGACAGGTTCATTCAGTACTTC. Amino acids: CASSYRDRFIQYF.

The chain combines TRBV6-5 with TRBJ2-2; D may be TRBD1 (6 bases). V gave up 0 bases and J gave up 4 bases, with 9 bases separating them. Germline CDR1 reads MNHEY; CDR2 reads SVGAGI. CDR3 length: 15 residues. CDR3 in amino acids: CASSYSQGSTGELFF. CDR3 DNA sequence: TGTGCCAGCAGTTACTCACAGGGCAGCACCGGGGAGCTGTTTTTT.

This clone was recorded only once. The chain carries TRBV10-2 and TRBJ2-1; D is unresolved. The CDR3 spans 17 residues. Germline CDR1 is WSHSY and CDR2 is SAAADI. Trimming took 3 bases from V and 1 from J, leaving 16 bases between them. The CDR3 coding sequence is TGCGCCAGCAGTGACGGAGATGGATTGAAATCCTACAATGAGCAGTTCTTC. Translated: CASSDGDGLKSYNEQFF.